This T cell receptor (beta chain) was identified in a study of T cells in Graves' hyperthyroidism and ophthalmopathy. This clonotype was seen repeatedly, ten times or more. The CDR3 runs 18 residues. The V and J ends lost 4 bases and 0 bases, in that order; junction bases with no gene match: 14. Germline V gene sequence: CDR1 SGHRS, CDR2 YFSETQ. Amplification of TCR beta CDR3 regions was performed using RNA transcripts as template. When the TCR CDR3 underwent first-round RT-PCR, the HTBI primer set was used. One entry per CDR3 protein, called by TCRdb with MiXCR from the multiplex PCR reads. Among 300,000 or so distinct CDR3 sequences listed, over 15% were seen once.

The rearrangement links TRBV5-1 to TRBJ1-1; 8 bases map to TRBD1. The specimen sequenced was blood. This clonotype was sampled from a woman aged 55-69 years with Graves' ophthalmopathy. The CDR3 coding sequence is TGCGCCAGCAGCAGAGCCCGAACCACGGACAGGGTGAACACTGAAGCTTTCTTT. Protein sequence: CASSRARTTDRVNTEAFF.